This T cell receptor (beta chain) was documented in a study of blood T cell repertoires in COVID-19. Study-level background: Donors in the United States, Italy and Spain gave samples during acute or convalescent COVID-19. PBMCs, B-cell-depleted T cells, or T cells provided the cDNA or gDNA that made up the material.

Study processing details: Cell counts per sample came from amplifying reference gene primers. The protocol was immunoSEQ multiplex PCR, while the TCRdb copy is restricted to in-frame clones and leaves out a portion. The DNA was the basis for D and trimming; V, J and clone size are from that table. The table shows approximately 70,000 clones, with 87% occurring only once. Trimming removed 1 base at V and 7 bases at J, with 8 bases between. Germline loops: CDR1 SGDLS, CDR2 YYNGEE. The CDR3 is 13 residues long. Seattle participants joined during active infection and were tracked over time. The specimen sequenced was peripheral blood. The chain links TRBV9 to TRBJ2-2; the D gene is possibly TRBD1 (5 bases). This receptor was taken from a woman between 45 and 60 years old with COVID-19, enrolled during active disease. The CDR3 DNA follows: TGTGCCAGCAGCGTATGGGGCTACGGGGAGCTGTTTTTT. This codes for CASSVWGYGELFF.